One sample yielded the 32 T cell receptor beta chains listed below, sequenced in a study of OX40 agonist ivuxolimab in advanced cancers. Sequencing was performed with immunoSEQ multiplex PCR; in TCRdb, only in-frame clones are kept and a portion is missing. The sample has 70,000 to 90,000 clones, 91% seen once. The specimen comprised CD4+ or CD8+ T cells sorted from blood, sampled in a trial of the OX40 agonist ivuxolimab. All receptors derive from an adult with an advanced solid tumor such as melanoma, head and neck, liver or kidney cancer.

The chain recombines TRBV30 with TRBJ2-3; the D is unclear. The CDR3 contains 15 residues. The germline V gene has CDR1 GTSNPN and CDR2 SVGIG (reference sequence). The V and J ends lost 3 bases and 0 bases respectively, with 13 bases between them. In DNA form, the CDR3 reads TGTGCCTGGAGCCCCGGCACTGTCAGCACAGATACGCAGTATTTT. It encodes CAWSPGTVSTDTQYF.

This chain joins TRBV7-9 and TRBJ1-1, with a possible D match to TRBD1 (5 bases). Trimming left V 2 bases short and J 0 bases short, with 10 bases between. The CDR3 is 15 amino acids. In germline, CDR1 is SEHNR, CDR2 FQNEAQ (reference sequence). In nucleotides, the CDR3 is TGTGCCAGCAGCTTACCGCGGGGGGTGAACACTGAAGCTTTCTTT. This gives the protein CASSLPRGVNTEAFF.

J is TRBJ2-3 and V is TRBV28; 7 bases agree with TRBD1. The CDR3 length is 14 residues. The J segment lost 5 bases and the V segment lost 5 bases, leaving 7 bases of the junction unmatched. The germline gives CDR1 MDHEN, CDR2 SYDVKM. CDR3 coding DNA: TGTGCCAGCAGTGACAGGGAATTTCGAGATACGCAGTATTTT. Translated, it gives CASSDREFRDTQYF.

V usage is TRBV29-1 and J usage is TRBJ1-1, with a possible D match to TRBD1 (5 bases). CDR1 is SQVTM and CDR2 is ANQGSEA in the germline V gene. The CDR3 totals 12 residues. The ends were cut back, 4 bases at V and 7 bases at J, with 13 bases in the middle. CDR3 sequence reads: CSVVWQGLEAFF. The CDR3, as DNA: TGCAGCGTTGTTTGGCAGGGCCTTGAAGCTTTCTTT.

The rearrangement links TRBV6-5 to TRBJ2-7; D remains unclear. The CDR3 spans 13 residues. V lost 2 bases and J 3 bases, leaving 8 bases between the germline ends. Per the germline V gene, CDR1 is MNHEY and CDR2 is SVGAGI. CDR3 sequence (DNA): TGTGCCAGCAGTTACGCGTCCGACTACGAGCAGTACGTC. This encodes CASSYASDYEQYV.

The chain has TRBV28 and TRBJ1-2, with 7 bases identical to TRBD1. Trimming at V came to 4 bases and at J to 4 bases, leaving 18 bases not matched to a gene. The CDR3 sequence is 18 residues long. Germline V gene sequence: CDR1 MDHEN, CDR2 SYDVKM. CDR3 region: CASSSAQTDRVYGYGYTF. In nucleotides, the CDR3 is TGTGCCAGCAGTTCCGCACAAACAGACAGGGTATACGGCTATGGCTACACCTTC.

The genes are TRBV5-5 and TRBJ1-2; the match to TRBD1 covers 11 bases. This CDR3 region has 13 residues. V trimming: 4 bases; J trimming: 6 bases; junction bases outside the gene matches: 2. CDR1 and CDR2 from the germline V gene are SGHKS and YYEKEE (reference sequence). CDR3 bases: TGTGCCAGCAGCCAGGGACAGGGGGATGGCTACACCTTC. Translating it yields CASSQGQGDGYTF.

This clone was observed once. The V gene is TRBV30, the J gene TRBJ2-1; D is possibly TRBD1 (6 bases). Trimming shortened V by 0 bases and J by 12 bases, and 9 bases separated the two germline ends. The V gene's germline CDR1 is GTSNPN and CDR2 SVGIG (reference sequence). This CDR3 has 11 amino acids. DNA for the CDR3: TGTGCCTGGAGTGTGGGGGCTGCGCAGTTCTTC. Amino acids: CAWSVGAAQFF.

The rearrangement uses TRBV4-3 and TRBJ2-1, with 10 bases lining up with TRBD2. The V gene's germline CDR1 is LGHNA and CDR2 YSLEER. Trimming at V came to 3 bases and at J to 5 bases, leaving 22 bases not matched to a gene. The length of the CDR3 is 21 residues. CDR3 sequence (DNA): TGCGCCAGCAGCCACCTCCGGGGGCTAGCGGGGGCCTTTTTCAGAGACAATGAGCAGTTCTTC. The encoded protein is CASSHLRGLAGAFFRDNEQFF.

The chain recombines TRBV12-5 with TRBJ2-6; D is ambiguous. Germline CDR1 reads LGHNT; CDR2 reads FRNRAP. The CDR3 has 12 residues. Trimming took 7 bases from V and 3 from J, leaving 4 bases between them. The CDR3 nucleotides are TGTGCTAGTGCTTATGGGGCCAACGTCCTGACTTTC. The encoded protein is CASAYGANVLTF.

The V gene is TRBV5-1, the J gene TRBJ1-2, with a weak D call TRBD1 (5 bases). Per germline, CDR1 SGHRS and CDR2 YFSETQ. V was trimmed by 4 bases and J by 3 bases, leaving 25 bases between them. CDR3 length: 18 residues. The CDR3 spells CASSLGSRDTYWDYGYTF. CDR3 nucleotides: TGCGCCAGCAGCCTCGGGAGCAGGGATACTTACTGGGACTATGGCTACACCTTC. The whole variable domain, remainder taken from reference TRBV5-1 and TRBJ1-2, is KAGVTQTPRYLIKTRGQQVTLSCSPISGHRSVSWYQQTPGQGLQFLFEYFSETQRNKGNFPGRFSGRQFSNSRSEMNVSTLELGDSALYLCASSLGSRDTYWDYGYTFGSGTRLTVV.

The V gene is TRBV27, the J gene TRBJ2-3; D gene unclear. The CDR3 runs to 10 residues. V lost 6 bases, J lost 4 bases, and 2 bases lay in between. Per the germline V gene, CDR1 is MNHEY and CDR2 is SMNVEV (reference sequence). CDR3 residues: CASRADTQYF. In nucleotides, the CDR3 is TGTGCCAGCAGGGCAGATACGCAGTATTTT.

The chain combines TRBV4-1 with TRBJ1-2, with D uncertain. CDR1 MGHRA and CDR2 YSYEKL come from the germline V gene. The CDR3 has 14 residues. V was shortened by 1 base and J by 6 bases, with 12 bases between the two germline ends. CDR3 in amino acids: CASSQVVPIHGYTF. The CDR3 bases are TGCGCCAGCAGCCAAGTAGTACCAATACATGGCTACACCTTC.

The chain recombines TRBV28 with TRBJ1-1; 9 positions match TRBD1. V trimming: 3 bases; J trimming: 7 bases; junction bases outside the gene matches: 9. The CDR3 length is 15 residues. Germline V gene data show CDR1 as MDHEN and CDR2 as SYDVKM. The CDR3 DNA follows: TGTGCCAGCAGTTTCCGTGGACAGGGGTATAGTGAAGCTTTCTTT. Translated, it gives CASSFRGQGYSEAFF.

This rearrangement joins TRBV28 to TRBJ1-5; 10 bases line up with TRBD1. Germline V gives CDR1 MDHEN, CDR2 SYDVKM. Trimming at V came to 2 bases and at J to 7 bases, leaving 5 bases not matched to a gene. The CDR3 is made up of 15 amino acids. CDR3 region: CASSLRQGAWQPQHF. The CDR3 nucleotides are TGTGCCAGCAGTTTAAGACAGGGGGCATGGCAGCCCCAGCATTTT.

The V call is TRBV21-1, the J call TRBJ1-5; no check of the table's D call, TRBD1, against the DNA was made. TRBV21-1 is reported as a pseudogene. The CDR3 is 16 residues long. The CDR3 spells CASSNWTGRSNQPQHF. CDR3 coding DNA: TGTGCCAGCAGCAATTGGACAGGTCGAAGCAATCAGCCCCAGCATTTT.

The chain recombines TRBV6-6 with TRBJ1-1; TRBD1 aligns across 8 bases. The V gene end was trimmed by 6 bases and the J gene end by 4 bases; junction bases not matched to a gene: 13. Germline CDR1 is MNHNY and CDR2 is SVGAGI (reference sequence). This CDR3 spans 16 amino acids. In nucleotides, the CDR3 is TGTGCCAGCAGCCCTTCTTCGACAGGGGAGGGCACTGAAGCTTTCTTT. This translates into CASSPSSTGEGTEAFF.

This chain uses TRBV6-5 with TRBJ2-1, with TRBD2 identical over 7 bases. With V trimmed by 5 bases and J by 2 bases, 6 bases remained unmatched. The germline V gene encodes CDR1 MNHEY and CDR2 SVGAGI. The CDR3 is 15 amino acids. CDR3 amino acids: CASSQRDEAYNEQFF. The CDR3 coding sequence is TGTGCCAGCAGTCAGCGGGACGAAGCCTACAATGAGCAGTTCTTC.

J is TRBJ1-5 and V is TRBV6-5; no definite D call. Germline CDR1 MNHEY, CDR2 SVGAGI. V lost 3 bases and J 3 bases, leaving 9 bases between the germline ends. The CDR3 loop spans 14 amino acids. For the CDR3, the DNA is TGTGCCAGCAGTTATCGGCAGGCCAATCAGCCCCAGCATTTT. Encoded protein: CASSYRQANQPQHF.

The rearrangement joins TRBV7-6 to TRBJ2-1, with a tentative D call TRBD2 (6 bases). The germline V and J ends were trimmed by 5 bases and 11 bases, with 10 bases remaining between them. Germline CDR1 and CDR2: SGHVS and FNYEAQ. CDR3 length equals 11 residues. The CDR3 here is CASSHSGQQFF. DNA of the CDR3: TGTGCCAGCAGCCATAGCGGCCAGCAGTTCTTC.

The chain couples TRBV4-2 to TRBJ1-5, with D uncertain. Trimming cost V 1 base and J 2 bases, with 9 bases left between them. There are 15 residues in the CDR3. Germline CDR1 and CDR2: LGHNA and YNFKEQ. The chain's CDR3 is CASSQVDSRNQPQHF. Written as DNA, the CDR3 is TGTGCCAGCAGCCAAGTGGACTCACGCAATCAGCCCCAGCATTTT.

This chain links TRBV5-5 with TRBJ2-1, with D unclear. In germline, CDR1 is SGHKS, CDR2 YYEKEE (reference sequence). This CDR3 spans 12 amino acids. V was cut by 0 bases and J by 6 bases, with 4 bases left in between. CDR3 amino acids: CASSLEGNEQFF. DNA of the CDR3: TGTGCCAGCAGCTTGGAAGGCAATGAGCAGTTCTTC.

The chain has TRBV6-6 and TRBJ2-3; no clear D. The V gene's germline CDR1 is MNHNY and CDR2 SVGAGI (reference sequence). V lost 2 bases to trimming and J lost 2 bases, with 11 bases between them. The CDR3 is made up of 15 amino acids. The CDR3 region has the DNA TGTGCCAGCAGTTACCACGTACCGAACACAGATACGCAGTATTTT. Translation gives CASSYHVPNTDTQYF.

The chain uses TRBV28 and TRBJ1-5; TRBD1 aligns across 9 bases. The germline gives CDR1 MDHEN, CDR2 SYDVKM. Losses at the gene ends were 5 bases for V and 2 bases for J; bases not matched to a gene: 10. The CDR3 has 17 amino acids. The CDR3 region has the DNA TGTGCCAGCAGTCCTTACAGGGGGCCTAGGGGCAATCAGCCCCAGCATTTT. It codes for CASSPYRGPRGNQPQHF.

The rearrangement uses TRBV9 and TRBJ1-2; D gene uncertain. Germline values: CDR1 SGDLS, CDR2 YYNGEE. This CDR3 comprises 12 residues. V dropped 4 bases and J dropped 8 bases, with 12 bases sitting between them. The CDR3 coding sequence is TGTGCCAGCAGCCGACGGATCGGCGGCTACACCTTC. As protein: CASSRRIGGYTF.

V gene TRBV28 combines with J gene TRBJ2-7; 10 positions match TRBD1. Germline CDR1 and CDR2: MDHEN and SYDVKM. V was clipped by 7 bases and J by 4 bases; unmatched bases: 7. This CDR3 spans 14 amino acids. The CDR3: CASKPRQGAYEQYF. Written as DNA, the CDR3 is TGTGCCAGCAAACCAAGACAGGGGGCTTACGAGCAGTACTTC.

The V and J genes are TRBV9 and TRBJ2-5; 12 bases line up with TRBD1. The junction had 6 bases not matched to a gene; V was cut back by 3 bases and J by 3 bases. The CDR3 loop spans 16 amino acids. In germline, CDR1 is SGDLS, CDR2 YYNGEE. The CDR3 loop is CASSADGTGGKETQYF. As DNA, the CDR3 is TGTGCCAGCAGCGCGGATGGGACAGGGGGCAAAGAGACCCAGTACTTC.

CDR3 loop: CATSRDQWGGRLNEQFF. CDR3 sequence (DNA): TGTGCCACCAGCAGAGATCAGTGGGGGGGCCGGTTAAATGAGCAGTTCTTC. V gene TRBV15 combines with J gene TRBJ2-1, with a weak D call TRBD2 (7 bases). The CDR3 loop spans 17 amino acids. V lost 0 bases and J lost 7, with 19 bases in between. Germline assignment: CDR1 LNHNV and CDR2 YYDKDF (reference sequence).

The chain couples TRBV4-1 to TRBJ1-4; unclear D gene. The germline V gene encodes CDR1 MGHRA and CDR2 YSYEKL. The V end lost 9 bases, the J end lost 4 bases, and 12 bases lay between the germline ends. The CDR3 length is 13 residues. The DNA for the CDR3 is TGCGCCAGGCCGCGGGCAGTTAATGAAAAACTGTTTTTT. Its translation is CARPRAVNEKLFF.

The J gene is TRBJ1-2, the V gene TRBV29-1; 7 nucleotides match TRBD1. V lost 4 bases to trimming and J lost 7 bases; unmatched junction nucleotides: 9. Germline V CDR1 and CDR2: SQVTM, ANQGSEA. The CDR3 spans 13 residues. This CDR3 is CSVASRDRSGYTF. CDR3 sequence (DNA): TGCAGCGTTGCCTCGCGGGACAGAAGTGGCTACACCTTC.

This chain links TRBV6-5 with TRBJ1-5; D unresolved. Germline V gives CDR1 MNHEY, CDR2 SVGAGI. V was clipped by 2 bases and J by 6 bases, with 14 bases between them. CDR3 length equals 15 residues. The CDR3 DNA is TGTGCCAGCAGTTACGACGCTACGGAGGGTCAGCCCCAGCATTTT. It encodes CASSYDATEGQPQHF.

V and J are TRBV7-9 and TRBJ2-3; possibly TRBD1 or TRBD2 for D (5 bases each). The germline V gene has CDR1 SEHNR and CDR2 FQNEAQ (reference sequence). There are 13 residues in the CDR3. The V end was cut by 5 bases, the J end by 14 bases, with 20 bases between. CDR3: CASSAPGRPPRYF. The CDR3 DNA follows: TGTGCCAGCAGCGCCCCGGGACGACCCCCCCGGTATTTT.